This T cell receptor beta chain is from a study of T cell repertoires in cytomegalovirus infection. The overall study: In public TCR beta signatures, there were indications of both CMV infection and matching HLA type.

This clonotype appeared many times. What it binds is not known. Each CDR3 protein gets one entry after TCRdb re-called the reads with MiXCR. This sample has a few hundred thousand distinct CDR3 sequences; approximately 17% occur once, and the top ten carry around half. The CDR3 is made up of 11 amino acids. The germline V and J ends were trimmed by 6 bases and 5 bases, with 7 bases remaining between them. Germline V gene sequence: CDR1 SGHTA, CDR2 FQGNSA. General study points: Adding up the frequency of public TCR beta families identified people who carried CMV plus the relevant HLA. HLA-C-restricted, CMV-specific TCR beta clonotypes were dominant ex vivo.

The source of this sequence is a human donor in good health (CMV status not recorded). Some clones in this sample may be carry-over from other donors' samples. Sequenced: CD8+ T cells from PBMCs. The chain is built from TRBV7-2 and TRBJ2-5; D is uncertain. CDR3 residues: CASRASETQYF. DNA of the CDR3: TGTGCCAGCAGGGCCTCGGAGACCCAGTACTTC.